This TCR beta chain stems from a study of cytomegalovirus exposure and HLA in healthy donors. The PCR ran on 60 Vbeta and 13 Jbeta primers. TCRdb's table, derived via immunoSEQ multiplex PCR, lists solely in-frame clones and lacks some. The sample includes around 100,000 clones, around 86% seen only once; the top ten take roughly 4%. As regards this clone: Its antigen is still unknown.

Study-wide results and caveats: There were around 160 TCR beta chains listed as cytomegalovirus-associated. Prior analysis indicated that the majority of TCR beta V segments exhibited productivity approximately 90% or approximately 30% of the time.

Input material: PBMCs. This clonotype originated in a woman aged 65 to 85 in good health and CMV-seropositive.

The DNA of the CDR3 is TGTGCCAGCAGCTCGGGACACCGACAAGAGACCCAGTACTTC. It translates to CASSSGHRQETQYF. This chain connects TRBV7-2 to TRBJ2-5; D is perhaps TRBD1 (6 bases). Trimming cost V 4 bases and J 2 bases, with 11 bases left between them. Looked up from germline, CDR1 is SGHTA and CDR2 is FQGNSA. This CDR3 region has 14 residues.